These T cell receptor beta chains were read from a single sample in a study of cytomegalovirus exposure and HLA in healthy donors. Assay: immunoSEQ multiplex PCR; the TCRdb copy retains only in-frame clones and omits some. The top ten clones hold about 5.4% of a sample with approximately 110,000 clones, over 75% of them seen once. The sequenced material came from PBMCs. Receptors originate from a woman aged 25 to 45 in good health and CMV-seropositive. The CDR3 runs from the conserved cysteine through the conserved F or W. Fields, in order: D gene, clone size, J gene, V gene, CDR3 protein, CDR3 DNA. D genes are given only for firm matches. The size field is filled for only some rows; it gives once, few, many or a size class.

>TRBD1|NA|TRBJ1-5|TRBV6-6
CASSVRQGDGQPQHF
TGTGCCAGCAGTGTCCGACAGGGGGACGGTCAGCCCCAGCATTTT
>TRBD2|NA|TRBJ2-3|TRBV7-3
CASSLGASREGDTQYF
TGTGCCAGCAGCTTAGGGGCCTCGCGGGAGGGAGATACGCAGTATTTT
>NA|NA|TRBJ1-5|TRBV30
CAWSPTSPLYSNQPQHF
TGTGCCTGGAGCCCCACCTCGCCACTTTATAGCAATCAGCCCCAGCATTTT
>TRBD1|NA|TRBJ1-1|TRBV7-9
CSSLAGGTEAFF
TGTTCCAGCTTGGCAGGGGGGACTGAAGCTTTCTTT
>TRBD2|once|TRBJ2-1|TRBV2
CASSLAGYNEQFF
TGTGCCAGCAGCCTAGCGGGGTACAATGAGCAGTTCTTC
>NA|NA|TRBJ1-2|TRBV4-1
CASSLQEQANYGYTF
TGCGCCAGCAGCCTGCAGGAACAAGCTAACTATGGCTACACCTTC
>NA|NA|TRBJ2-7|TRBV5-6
CASRERASSYEQYF
TGTGCCAGCAGGGAGCGGGCCTCCTCCTACGAGCAGTACTTC
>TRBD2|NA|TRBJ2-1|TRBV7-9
CASSLVASGRNEQFF
TGTGCCAGCAGCTTAGTGGCTAGCGGCAGGAATGAGCAGTTCTTC
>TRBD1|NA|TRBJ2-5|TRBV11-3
CAWGDRGREQYF
TGTGCCTGGGGGGACAGGGGGCGTGAGCAGTACTTC
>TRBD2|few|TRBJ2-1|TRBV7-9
CASSLDGGANEQFF
TGTGCCAGCAGCTTAGACGGGGGGGCGAATGAGCAGTTCTTC
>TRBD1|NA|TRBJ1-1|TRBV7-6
CASGDRGNTEAFF
TGTGCCAGCGGGGACAGGGGCAACACTGAAGCTTTCTTT
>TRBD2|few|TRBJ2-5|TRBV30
CAWSVVETSGRAVKETQYF
TGTGCCTGGAGTGTAGTGGAGACTAGCGGGAGGGCCGTAAAAGAGACCCAGTACTTC
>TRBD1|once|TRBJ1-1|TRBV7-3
CASSLDRLGTEAFF
TGTGCCAGCAGCTTGGACAGGTTAGGCACTGAAGCTTTCTTT
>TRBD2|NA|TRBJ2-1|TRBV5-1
CASSSSGTSGRDEQFF
TGCGCCAGCAGCTCTTCCGGGACTAGCGGGAGGGATGAGCAGTTCTTC
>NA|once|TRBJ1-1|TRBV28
CASSFGTWASAFF
TGTGCCAGCAGTTTCGGGACTTGGGCTAGTGCTTTCTTT
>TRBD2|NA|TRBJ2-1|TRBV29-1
CSVGSSGSLYNEQFF
TGCAGCGTTGGGTCTAGCGGGAGTCTGTACAATGAGCAGTTCTTC
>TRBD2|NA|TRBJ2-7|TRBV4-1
CASSLTSGSSYEQYF
TGCGCCAGCAGCCTTACAAGCGGGAGCTCCTACGAGCAGTACTTC